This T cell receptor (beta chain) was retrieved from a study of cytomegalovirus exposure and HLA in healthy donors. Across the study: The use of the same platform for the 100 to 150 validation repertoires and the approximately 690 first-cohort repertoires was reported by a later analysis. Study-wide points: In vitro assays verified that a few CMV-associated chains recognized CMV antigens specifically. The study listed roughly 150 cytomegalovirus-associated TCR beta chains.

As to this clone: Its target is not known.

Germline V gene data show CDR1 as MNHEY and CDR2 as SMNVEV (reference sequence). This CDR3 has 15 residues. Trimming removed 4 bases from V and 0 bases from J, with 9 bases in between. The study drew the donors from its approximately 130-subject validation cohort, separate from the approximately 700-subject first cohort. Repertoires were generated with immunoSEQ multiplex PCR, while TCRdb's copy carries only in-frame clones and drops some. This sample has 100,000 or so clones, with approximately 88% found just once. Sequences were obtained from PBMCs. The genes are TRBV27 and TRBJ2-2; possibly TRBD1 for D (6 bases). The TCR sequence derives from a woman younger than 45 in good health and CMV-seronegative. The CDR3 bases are TGTGCCAGCAGTTCCACAGGGCCGAACACCGGGGAGCTGTTTTTT. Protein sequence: CASSSTGPNTGELFF.